This T cell receptor beta chain originates from a study of blood T cell repertoires in COVID-19. The overall study: The samples span acute and convalescent COVID-19 from the United States, Italy and Spain.

Generated by immunoSEQ multiplex PCR, the TCRdb table keeps only in-frame clones and is missing some. The table includes 150,000 to 250,000 clones, about four fifths detected once. The V and J ends lost 0 bases and 6 bases, in that order; junction bases with no gene match: 10. Germline V lookup: CDR1 SGHAT, CDR2 FQNNGV. The CDR3 length is 16 residues. Seattle researchers signed up patients amid active infection and tracked them longitudinally. The sequence derives from a woman in her forties with COVID-19, enrolled during active disease. The V and J genes are TRBV11-2 and TRBJ1-1; 7 bases line up with TRBD1. Sequencing was carried out using peripheral blood. The CDR3: CASSLDVVNRGAEAFF. The CDR3 region has the DNA TGTGCCAGCAGCTTAGATGTAGTAAACAGGGGTGCTGAAGCTTTCTTT.